The sequence of this TCR beta chain was determined in a study of blood T cell repertoires in COVID-19. Study summary: The United States, Italy and Spain were the sources of the acute and convalescent COVID-19 samples. Nucleic acid was either cDNA or gDNA, and it came from T cells, B-cell-depleted T cells, or PBMCs.

In the authors' methods: Amplification from reference gene primers served as the basis for estimated nucleated cell counts. Sequencing was performed with immunoSEQ multiplex PCR; in TCRdb, only in-frame clones are kept and a portion is missing. V and J calls and clone size follow that table, whereas D and trimming were derived from the DNA. The table has fewer than 200,000 clones, over 70% seen once. This receptor was taken from a woman at least 80 years old with active or convalescent COVID-19. Sequencing was carried out using peripheral blood.

This chain's CDR3 is CASISSVYNEQFF. The CDR3 coding sequence is TGTGCCAGCATCTCTAGCGTCTACAATGAGCAGTTCTTC. The gene calls are TRBV6-5 and TRBJ2-1, with D perhaps matching TRBD2 (6 bases). This CDR3 has 13 amino acids. Germline V gene lookup returns CDR1 MNHEY and CDR2 SVGAGI. V gave up 7 bases and J gave up 3 bases, with 10 bases separating them.